The 26 T cell receptor beta chains listed next were all sequenced from one sample in a study of blood T cell repertoires in COVID-19. Clones were read by immunoSEQ multiplex PCR, and TCRdb kept only the in-frame ones, dropping some. This sample has around 100,000 clones, with around four fifths found just once. Material for sequencing was peripheral blood. Receptor source: a man aged 65-85 years with active or convalescent COVID-19.

This rearrangement joins TRBV18 to TRBJ1-1; D may be TRBD1 (5 bases). Germline V gene lookup returns CDR1 KGHSH and CDR2 LQKENI. This CDR3 has 12 amino acids. V dropped 2 bases and J dropped 8 bases, with 9 bases sitting between them. The CDR3 is CASSPLGVEAFF. Here the CDR3 DNA reads TGTGCCAGCTCACCATTAGGGGTGGAAGCTTTCTTT.

The chain employs TRBV7-9 and TRBJ2-7; tentatively, D is TRBD1 (6 bases). The germline V gene has CDR1 SEHNR and CDR2 FQNEAQ (reference sequence). This CDR3 has 16 residues. V dropped 1 base and J dropped 3 bases, with 16 bases sitting between them. In DNA form, the CDR3 reads TGTGCCAGCAGCTTAGGAGGTATGAGGACAGACTACGAGCAGTACTTC. This encodes CASSLGGMRTDYEQYF.

This clone was observed a single time. The chain carries TRBV7-9 and TRBJ1-1, with a tentative D call TRBD1 (6 bases). The length of the CDR3 is 15 residues. V was cut by 1 base and J by 1 base, with 10 bases left in between. Per the germline V gene, CDR1 is SEHNR and CDR2 is FQNEAQ (reference sequence). The CDR3 sequence is CASSLEGQRNTEAFF. CDR3 in DNA: TGTGCCAGCAGCTTAGAGGGACAAAGGAACACTGAAGCTTTCTTT.

The V gene is TRBV6-5, the J gene TRBJ2-1, with D perhaps TRBD2 (6 bases). Germline V gene sequence: CDR1 MNHEY, CDR2 SVGAGI. CDR3 length equals 14 residues. Trimming took 6 bases from V and 4 from J, leaving 13 bases between them. This chain's CDR3 is CASSGTPTYNEQFF. The CDR3 nucleotides read TGTGCCAGCAGCGGGACTCCAACGTACAATGAGCAGTTCTTC.

The chain uses TRBV7-2 and TRBJ2-7, with 8 nucleotides matching TRBD1. Looked up from germline, CDR1 is SGHTA and CDR2 is FQGNSA. This CDR3 region has 15 residues. With 5 bases clipped from V and 6 bases from J, the junction kept 12 bases outside the gene matches. CDR3 DNA sequence: TGTGCCAGCAGCCCATCGGGACAGGTGGCTGGCGAGCAGTACTTC. Translation: CASSPSGQVAGEQYF.

This clone was seen a few times. The junction shows a germline mismatch at one end, possibly a read error. The J gene is TRBJ2-7, the V gene TRBV11-2; the match to TRBD1 covers 8 bases. Germline V gene sequence: CDR1 SGHAT, CDR2 FQNNGV. This CDR3 comprises 14 residues. This chain's CDR3 is CASSLDRGGFEQYF. CDR3 DNA sequence: TGTGCCAGCAGCCTAGACAGGGGCGGGTTCGAGCAGTACTTC.

V gene TRBV6-2 or TRBV6-3 combines with J gene TRBJ2-2; 7 bases agree with TRBD2. This CDR3 has 13 residues. Germline V gene lookup returns CDR1 MNHEY and CDR2 SVGEGT. The ends lost 4 bases at V and 7 bases at J; junction bases unmatched: 3. The CDR3 sequence: CASSFRGVGELFF. The DNA for the CDR3 is TGTGCCAGCAGTTTCCGGGGGGTCGGGGAGCTGTTTTTT.

The CDR3 sequence is CASSLGAQGQPQHF. CDR3 sequence (DNA): TGCGCCAGCAGCTTGGGGGCACAGGGTCAGCCCCAGCATTTT. The chain is built from TRBV5-1 and TRBJ1-5; TRBD1 is a possible D gene (6 bases). Germline CDR1 and CDR2: SGHRS and YFSETQ. There are 14 residues in the CDR3. The V gene lost 0 bases and the J gene lost 6 bases, with 10 bases spanning the gap.

The chain links TRBV7-8 to TRBJ2-1; 9 nucleotides line up with TRBD2. Trimming took 2 bases from V and 4 from J; bases not matched to a gene: 6. The CDR3 is made up of 16 amino acids. Germline values: CDR1 SGHVS, CDR2 FQNEAQ. DNA of the CDR3: TGTGCCAGCAGCTTAAGGCGCCTAGCGGGATACAATGAGCAGTTCTTC. Translated, it gives CASSLRRLAGYNEQFF.

The V and J genes are TRBV19 and TRBJ2-1; 10 bases align to TRBD1. This CDR3 region has 15 residues. V shed 4 bases and J 8 bases; nucleotides not matched to a gene: 8. Germline lookup yields CDR1 LNHDA and CDR2 SQIVND (reference sequence). The CDR3 reads CASSTSGTGADEQFF. CDR3 coding DNA: TGTGCCAGTAGTACCTCCGGGACAGGGGCCGATGAGCAGTTCTTC.

The rearrangement uses TRBV7-9 and TRBJ2-2; D possibly corresponds to TRBD2 (6 bases). The CDR3 contains 15 residues. CDR1 and CDR2 (germline): SEHNR, FQNEAQ (reference sequence). V was trimmed by 5 bases and J by 7 bases, leaving 17 bases between them. As DNA, the CDR3 is TGTGCCAGCAGCGAAAAGTACGGGGGATACGGGGAGCTGTTTTTT. Its protein is CASSEKYGGYGELFF. Based on the CDR3 plus reference TRBV7-9 and TRBJ2-2, the full variable domain is DTGVSQNPRHKITKRGQNVTFRCDPISEHNRLYWYRQTLGQGPEFLTYFQNEAQLEKSRLLSDRFSAERPKGSFSTLEIQRTEQGDSAMYLCASSEKYGGYGELFFGEGSRLTVL.

V gene TRBV7-2 combines with J gene TRBJ1-5; perhaps TRBD1 as D (5 bases). The CDR3 contains 14 residues. V lost 5 bases to trimming and J lost 4 bases, with 12 bases between them. Germline CDR1 and CDR2: SGHTA and FQGNSA. CDR3 DNA sequence: TGTGCCAGCAGCCCAGGGTTAACGAATCAGCCCCAGCATTTT. This gives the protein CASSPGLTNQPQHF.

The chain joins TRBV5-6 to TRBJ1-2; D might be TRBD1 (6 bases). Germline V CDR1 and CDR2: SGHDT, YYEEEE. V was clipped by 3 bases and J by 4 bases, with 13 bases between them. The CDR3 is 14 residues long. CDR3 nucleotides: TGTGCCAGCAGCTCAGGTCTAGGGGGCTATGGCTACACCTTC. Translating gives CASSSGLGGYGYTF.

The chain links TRBV19 to TRBJ2-1; TRBD2 matches at 7 bases. CDR3 length: 18 amino acids. V dropped 2 bases and J dropped 5; count of bases not matched to a gene: 15. Germline CDR1 LNHDA, CDR2 SQIVND (reference sequence). For the CDR3, the DNA is TGTGCCAGTAGTATACTATCAATGTTACGGGAGGAGCACAATGAGCAGTTCTTC. This translates into CASSILSMLREEHNEQFF.

The chain carries TRBV4-1 and TRBJ2-3, with a possible D match to TRBD1 (5 bases). Trimming pared 4 bases from V and 3 bases from J, leaving 17 bases between. The CDR3 consists of 16 residues. Looked up from germline, CDR1 is MGHRA and CDR2 is YSYEKL. The chain's CDR3 is CASSPEGARPTDTQYF. CDR3 DNA: TGCGCCAGCAGCCCAGAAGGGGCTAGGCCTACAGATACGCAGTATTTT.

This clone was seen only once. The V and J genes are TRBV27 and TRBJ2-1, with TRBD2 matching over 8 bases. V dropped 5 bases and J dropped 6; count of bases not matched to a gene: 12. The CDR3 covers 16 residues. Germline V gene lookup returns CDR1 MNHEY and CDR2 SMNVEV (reference sequence). The DNA of the CDR3 is TGTGCCAGCAGTCCCTCCGGGACTAGTTATCGCAATGAGCAGTTCTTC. It yields the protein CASSPSGTSYRNEQFF.

This clone was found once. The J gene is TRBJ2-2, the V gene TRBV7-2, with D possibly TRBD1 on 6 matching bases. CDR1 is SGHTA and CDR2 is FQGNSA in the germline V gene. The CDR3 is made up of 17 amino acids. Trimming took off 1 base at V and 3 bases at J, with 15 bases between the two ends. The CDR3 region has the DNA TGTGCCAGCAGCTTAGAATGGGGGCGGGTGGACACCGGGGAGCTGTTTTTT. Encoded protein: CASSLEWGRVDTGELFF.

The V and J genes are TRBV5-1 and TRBJ1-1; TRBD1 agrees at 9 bases. CDR1 and CDR2 (germline): SGHRS, YFSETQ. This CDR3 region has 14 residues. V gave up 8 bases and J gave up 0 bases; unmatched junction bases: 5. The CDR3 loop reads CASKQGALNTEAFF. CDR3 DNA sequence: TGCGCCAGTAAACAGGGGGCCTTGAACACTGAAGCTTTCTTT.

The chain couples TRBV6-6 to TRBJ2-7, with 7 nucleotides matching TRBD2. The CDR3 spans 15 residues. Germline CDR1 and CDR2: MNHNY and SVGAGI (reference sequence). After removal of 5 bases from V and 4 bases from J, the junction contained 11 bases not matched to a gene. CDR3 amino acids: CASSDMSGEGYEQYF. For the CDR3, the DNA is TGTGCCAGCAGTGACATGAGCGGGGAAGGGTACGAGCAGTACTTC.

This clone has a single count. The V and J genes are TRBV12-3 or TRBV12-4 and TRBJ2-5; tentatively, D is TRBD1 (6 bases). Deletions cut 8 bases from V and 7 bases from J, with 14 bases between. This CDR3 is 12 amino acids long. The CDR3 here is CASGYRAGTQYF. The CDR3 region has the DNA TGTGCCAGCGGCTACAGGGCAGGGACCCAGTACTTC.

J is TRBJ1-1 and V is TRBV19; no firm D call. Germline-derived CDR1 and CDR2 are LNHDA and SQIVND (reference sequence). Trimming left V 0 bases short and J 3 bases short, with 14 bases between. The CDR3 is 16 residues long. This CDR3 is CASSIDLVEGYTEAFF. CDR3 nucleotides: TGTGCCAGTAGTATAGATCTGGTCGAGGGCTACACTGAAGCTTTCTTT.

The CDR3 sequence is CASTIQGMNTEAFF. CDR3 nucleotides: TGTGCCAGCACCATACAGGGTATGAACACTGAAGCTTTCTTT. The chain joins TRBV5-5 to TRBJ1-1; perhaps TRBD1 as D (6 bases). This CDR3 comprises 14 residues. The germline V gene encodes CDR1 SGHKS and CDR2 YYEKEE (reference sequence). The ends were cut back, 6 bases at V and 0 bases at J, with 12 bases in the middle.

This clone has a handful of counts. V and J are TRBV7-2 and TRBJ2-3; TRBD1 matches 7 bases. There are 15 residues in the CDR3. Germline CDR1 reads SGHTA; CDR2 reads FQGNSA. With V trimmed by 5 bases and J by 1 base, 6 bases remained unmatched. The CDR3 region has the DNA TGTGCCAGCAGCACGAGACAGGGCGGCACAGATACGCAGTATTTT. Translating gives CASSTRQGGTDTQYF.

The V call is TRBV19, the J call TRBJ2-3; 8 nucleotides agree with TRBD1. The CDR3 length is 15 residues. Trimming took 5 bases from V and 3 from J; bases not matched to a gene: 7. Germline CDR1 and CDR2: LNHDA and SQIVND (reference sequence). The CDR3 nucleotides are TGTGCCAGTAGTGAGACAGGGGTCAGAACAGATACGCAGTATTTT. Its protein is CASSETGVRTDTQYF.

The rearrangement joins TRBV3-1 (or the pseudogene TRBV3-2) to TRBJ1-5; D gene unclear. V lost 8 bases and J lost 3, with 11 bases in between. This CDR3 has 13 amino acids. Germline CDR1 LGHDT, CDR2 YNNKEL (reference sequence). CDR3 protein: CASSGGYNQPQHF. Here the CDR3 DNA reads TGTGCCAGCTCCGGTGGTTACAATCAGCCCCAGCATTTT.

As DNA, the CDR3 is TGTGCCAGCAGCCAAGATATTTCAGGGGGCAACACCGGGGAGCTGTTTTTT. Its translation is CASSQDISGGNTGELFF. J is TRBJ2-2 and V is TRBV3-1 (or the pseudogene TRBV3-2); 8 nucleotides line up with TRBD1. In germline, CDR1 is LGHDT, CDR2 YNNKEL (reference sequence). V lost 0 bases to trimming and J lost 2 bases; unmatched junction nucleotides: 5. This CDR3 comprises 17 residues.